Only a few counts were recorded for the clone carrying this T cell receptor beta chain. Antigen: not known. This sample was taken from a study of blood T cells in healthy people across ages. Study-wide results and caveats: In long-lived donors, naive CD4+ cell counts and diversity exceeded those of aged donors.

The use of a sample-barcoded 5' primer and a J-beta primer mix characterized a second PCR of roughly 7 to 11 cycles. Every cDNA molecule carried a tag from a template-switch adaptor bearing 12 random nucleotides. TCRdb re-derived calls from the 5' RACE reads in MiXCR, one entry per CDR3 protein. This table has about 1.7 million distinct CDR3 sequences, 28% appearing once. Germline assignment: CDR1 ENHRY and CDR2 SYGVKD. This CDR3 spans 15 amino acids. The ends lost 3 bases at V and 6 bases at J; junction bases unmatched: 6. Sample: blood. This clonotype was obtained from a woman aged 25 to 39 in good health. The chain links TRBV10-3 to TRBJ2-5; TRBD2 matches 11 bases. The CDR3 is CAISEVAGGPKTQYF. The CDR3 nucleotides read TGTGCCATCAGTGAAGTAGCGGGGGGGCCGAAGACCCAGTACTTC.